This TCR beta chain was identified during a study of T cell changes during pregnancy in multiple sclerosis. TCRdb's copy holds only in-frame clones and misses some; the assay was immunoSEQ multiplex PCR. The sample shows about 38,000 clones, 75% to 95% of them seen only once. The clonotype comes from a female donor in good health, enrolled as a control in a pregnancy study. Sequenced material: CD4+ T cells from peripheral blood mononuclear cells, taken in the third trimester of pregnancy.

CDR3 sequence: CASSSGQGDQPQHF. CDR3 nucleotide sequence: TGTGCCAGCAGCTCGGGACAGGGCGACCAGCCCCAGCATTTT. This chain joins TRBV2 and TRBJ1-5; 9 bases fit TRBD1. V lost 6 bases to trimming and J lost 7 bases; unmatched junction nucleotides: 7. From germline, CDR1 is SNHLY and CDR2 FYNNEI. CDR3 length equals 14 residues.